The 18 T cell receptor beta chains listed next were all sequenced from one sample in a study of blood T cells in healthy people across ages. PCR was performed a second time for roughly 7 to 12 cycles using a sample-barcoded 5' primer and a J-beta primer mix. Via MiXCR, TCRdb re-called the 5' RACE reads, giving one row per CDR3 protein. The sample consists of 700,000 to 1,000,000 distinct CDR3 sequences, more than 40% of them appearing once. The sequencing input was blood. These receptors originate from a man in his sixties in good health.

In its sample, this clonotype was seen a few times. V gene TRBV7-2 combines with J gene TRBJ2-3; no clear D gene. CDR3 length equals 12 residues. V was shortened by 5 bases and J by 7 bases, with 10 bases between the two germline ends. Germline loops: CDR1 SGHTA, CDR2 FQGNSA. CDR3 amino acids: CASSVDYHTQYF. The CDR3 bases are TGTGCCAGCAGCGTCGATTATCATACGCAGTATTTT.

The chain uses TRBV3-1 and TRBJ1-6, with a weak D call TRBD1 (6 bases). This CDR3 is 17 amino acids long. Germline V CDR1 and CDR2: LGHDT, YNNKEL (reference sequence). V was clipped by 3 bases and J by 9 bases, with 21 bases between them. The CDR3 loop is CASSHLSEGHGGSPLHF. DNA for the CDR3: TGTGCCAGCAGCCACCTAAGCGAGGGACACGGTGGTTCACCCCTCCACTTT.

This clonotype was seen only once. The rearrangement joins TRBV27 to TRBJ2-3; D gene ambiguous. Germline CDR1 and CDR2: MNHEY and SMNVEV (reference sequence). The CDR3 runs 15 residues. Trimming stripped 0 bases from V and 2 bases from J, with 9 bases between. CDR3 amino acids: CASSLSNGHTDTQYF. In DNA form, the CDR3 reads TGTGCCAGCAGTTTATCAAACGGCCACACAGATACGCAGTATTTT.

This clonotype was picked up a small number of times. V gene TRBV3-1 combines with J gene TRBJ2-7; no clear D. Germline assignment: CDR1 LGHDT and CDR2 YNNKEL (reference sequence). There are 14 residues in the CDR3. V dropped 0 bases and J dropped 3 bases, with 9 bases sitting between them. As DNA, the CDR3 is TGTGCCAGCAGCCAAGAGTCCCCTAGCTACGAGCAGTACTTC. Translated: CASSQESPSYEQYF.

The chain carries TRBV7-8 and TRBJ2-1; 7 nucleotides line up with TRBD2. The germline gives CDR1 SGHVS, CDR2 FQNEAQ. The CDR3 sequence is 15 residues long. Germline trimming cut 5 bases from V and 2 bases from J; bases unmatched to any gene: 6. In DNA form, the CDR3 reads TGTGCCAGCAGCCCGCAAAGCGGGGCCTACAATGAGCAGTTCTTC. Protein product: CASSPQSGAYNEQFF.

This clonotype was seen a handful of times. The J gene is TRBJ1-2, the V gene TRBV3-1, with D hard to call. V lost 1 base and J lost 4, with 7 bases in between. Germline V CDR1 and CDR2: LGHDT, YNNKEL (reference sequence). The CDR3 covers 13 residues. Here the CDR3 reads CASSQAGTYGYTF. The DNA for the CDR3 is TGTGCCAGCAGCCAAGCGGGAACCTATGGCTACACCTTC.

This chain connects TRBV20-1 to TRBJ1-2, with TRBD1 as a possible D gene (6 bases). The CDR3 is 13 residues long. V was shortened by 6 bases and J by 0 bases, with 11 bases between the two germline ends. Germline assignment: CDR1 DFQATT and CDR2 SNEGSKA (reference sequence). DNA of the CDR3: TGCAGTGCCATCGGGACAACTAACTATGGCTACACCTTC. Translation: CSAIGTTNYGYTF.

The CDR3 nucleotides read TGTGCCAGCAGTTTCAGCCCCTGGGGTTATGAGCAGTACTTC. This codes for CASSFSPWGYEQYF. This chain uses TRBV27 with TRBJ2-7; D gene uncertain. V was trimmed by 3 bases and J by 7 bases, leaving 16 bases between them. The CDR3 totals 14 residues. The germline V gene encodes CDR1 MNHEY and CDR2 SMNVEV (reference sequence).

The chain employs TRBV9 and TRBJ1-6; D is uncertain. V was clipped by 3 bases and J by 6 bases, with 7 bases between them. CDR3 length equals 13 residues. From germline, CDR1 is SGDLS and CDR2 YYNGEE. The CDR3, as DNA: TGTGCCAGCAGCGCCCGTGGTAATTCACCCCTCCACTTT. Its protein product is CASSARGNSPLHF. Complete variable domain (other parts from reference TRBV9 and TRBJ1-6): DSGVTQTPKHLITATGQRVTLRCSPRSGDLSVYWYQQSLDQGLQFLIQYYNGEERAKGNILERFSAQQFPDLHSELNLSSLELGDSALYFCASSARGNSPLHFGNGTRLTVT.

This clonotype was observed a handful of times. The chain joins TRBV5-1 to TRBJ1-2; TRBD1 is a possible D gene (5 bases). The CDR3 has 15 amino acids. Trimming removed 0 bases from V and 2 bases from J, with 11 bases in between. Germline CDR1 is SGHRS and CDR2 is YFSETQ. The CDR3 nucleotides are TGCGCCAGCAGCTTGGAGGGGACCCTCAACTATGGCTACACCTTC. This translates into CASSLEGTLNYGYTF.

The chain links TRBV5-6 to TRBJ2-7; maybe TRBD2 (5 bases). This CDR3 has 14 residues. Germline CDR1 and CDR2: SGHDT and YYEEEE. Trimming removed 3 bases from V and 9 bases from J, with 19 bases in between. CDR3 sequence reads: CASSWSPADLGQYF. CDR3 DNA sequence: TGTGCCAGCAGCTGGAGCCCGGCGGACTTGGGGCAGTACTTC.

The chain carries TRBV10-2 and TRBJ2-3; 11 bases are a match to TRBD2. Trimming at V came to 3 bases and at J to 0 bases, leaving 2 bases not matched to a gene. Germline V gives CDR1 WSHSY, CDR2 SAAADI. The length of the CDR3 is 16 residues. This CDR3 is CASSETSGGSTDTQYF. CDR3 bases: TGCGCCAGCAGTGAAACTAGCGGGGGCAGCACAGATACGCAGTATTTT.

This clonotype was seen a handful of times. The CDR3 here is CASSYGNRDRITGELFF. The DNA for the CDR3 is TGTGCCAGCAGTTATGGGAACCGGGACAGAATCACCGGGGAGCTGTTTTTT. This chain links TRBV6-5 with TRBJ2-2; 7 nucleotides agree with TRBD1. J lost 4 bases, V lost 3 bases, and 11 bases had no gene match. This CDR3 is built from 17 residues. Germline V CDR1 and CDR2: MNHEY, SVGAGI.

Regarding this clonotype: A read error may produce the germline difference seen at one junction end. The chain carries TRBV4-3 and TRBJ2-5, with a possible D match to TRBD1 (7 bases). The CDR3 extends over 16 amino acids. From germline, CDR1 is LGHNA and CDR2 YSLEER. The CDR3 reads CSSSQDYAGGQETQYF. CDR3 nucleotides: TGCTCCAGCAGCCAAGATTACGCAGGGGGGCAAGAGACCCAGTACTTC.

The chain employs TRBV5-8 and TRBJ2-6; tentative D call: TRBD1 (5 bases). This CDR3 has 17 residues. Per germline, CDR1 SGHTS and CDR2 YDEGEE. V was clipped by 1 base and J by 0 bases, with 11 bases between them. The CDR3 region has the DNA TGTGCCAGCAGCTTGACAGGACGTAGCTCTGGGGCCAACGTCCTGACTTTC. It translates to CASSLTGRSSGANVLTF.

This chain uses TRBV20-1 with TRBJ2-4; 11 bases are shared with TRBD1. The DNA end is a closer match to TRBJ2-7, so the J assignment may be wrong. From germline, CDR1 is DFQATT and CDR2 SNEGSKA (reference sequence). The CDR3 is made up of 15 amino acids. CDR3 protein: CSASDRDRGSNEQYF. The CDR3 DNA reads TGCAGTGCTAGCGACCGGGACAGGGGGTCCAACGAGCAGTACTTC.

This clonotype was found a few times. The chain joins TRBV5-1 to TRBJ1-2, with D possibly TRBD1 on 5 matching bases. Germline V gene sequence: CDR1 SGHRS, CDR2 YFSETQ. The CDR3 has 14 residues. V lost 4 bases and J lost 2, with 12 bases in between. The CDR3 nucleotides are TGCGCCAGCAGCCTAGGGGCGAACAACTATGGCTACACCTTC. Encoded protein: CASSLGANNYGYTF.

The J gene is TRBJ1-4, the V gene TRBV29-1, with D possibly matching TRBD1 (5 bases). The CDR3 length is 16 residues. Deletions cut 4 bases from V and 2 bases from J, with 17 bases between. Germline values: CDR1 SQVTM, CDR2 ANQGSEA. CDR3 nucleotides: TGCAGCGTTGCGGGACCCCAGGAGGAGACTAATGAAAAACTGTTTTTT. Its translation is CSVAGPQEETNEKLFF. The full variable domain, in which reference TRBV29-1 and TRBJ1-4 provide the parts outside the CDR3, is SAVISQKPSRDICQRGTSLTIQCQVDSQVTMMFWYRQQPGQSLTLIATANQGSEATYESGFVIDKFPISRPNLTFSTLTVSNMSPEDSSIYLCSVAGPQEETNEKLFFGSGTQLSVL.